This entry concerns a single TCR beta chain. Its antigen is as yet unknown. The study made its TRB cDNA libraries by 5' RACE, adding UMI labels. TCRdb reprocessed the 5' RACE reads and stores each CDR3 protein as one record, lacking DNA. Reported are fewer than 140,000 distinct CDR3 sequences; the ten largest clones contain approximately 0.38%. The data stem from a study of CXCR3-negative and CXCR3-positive naive CD8 T cells. Those CD8+ T cells considered naive were CD45RO-CCR7+CD27+CD95-. Study-level results: Against CXCR3-negative naive cells, CXCR3-positive naive cells showed more hydrophobic TRB CDR3s. Comparably high diversity marked both naive subsets, whereas memory CD8+ cells had much lower diversity.

The material sequenced was naive CXCR3+ CD8+ T cells from blood. Subset: CD45RO-CCR7+CD27+CD95- naive CD8+ T cells expressing CXCR3 (TNR3+). This receptor was obtained from a human donor in good health. Some clones in this sample may be carry-over from other donors' samples.

This CDR3 is CASKRTLSGANVLTF. The chain employs TRBV19 and TRBJ2-6. The CDR3 length is 15 residues. Per germline, CDR1 LNHDA and CDR2 SQIVND (reference sequence).